Listed below are T cell receptor beta chains from one sample, sequenced in a study of identical twins. TCRdb independently ran MiXCR on the 5' RACE reads; one entry per CDR3 protein. Of approximately 700,000 distinct CDR3 sequences listed, 18% were seen once; the top ten hold under 15%. The same data also went into a second study, on T cells expressing NK-cell markers.

The specimen was PBMCs. The receptors were sampled from a woman younger than 30 in good health. CDR3s include the opening cysteine and the closing phenylalanine or tryptophan. The order of the fields is CDR3 length, clone size, V gene, J gene, D gene, CDR3 DNA, CDR3 protein. D genes are given only for firm matches. The size entry is marked missing in some rows and otherwise reads once, few, many or a size class.

>12|.|TRBV27|TRBJ2-5|.
TGTGCCAGCACCTCCTCTGAGGGGACCCAGTACTTC
CASTSSEGTQYF
>16|.|TRBV12-3/TRBV12-4|TRBJ2-1|TRBD2
TGTGCCAGCAGTTTAGCTCTTGGACTAGCGGGCCATGAGCAGTTCTTC
CASSLALGLAGHEQFF
>16|.|TRBV18|TRBJ2-2|.
TGTGCCAGCTCACGGACAGCCCTCAGCGGCACCGGGGAGCTGTTTTTT
CASSRTALSGTGELFF
>10|many|TRBV20-1|TRBJ2-5|.
TGCAGTGCTAGACGGGAGACCCAGTACTTC
CSARRETQYF
>12|many|TRBV11-2|TRBJ2-5|.
TGTGCCAGCAGCTTCGACCGGGAGACCCAGTACTTC
CASSFDRETQYF
>12|many|TRBV7-2|TRBJ1-1|.
TGTGCCAGCAGCTCCCGAGGGTCCGAAGCTTTCTTT
CASSSRGSEAFF
>15|.|TRBV5-6|TRBJ2-5|TRBD1
TGTGCCAGCAGCGTAACCCCAGGGGGTCAAGAGACCCAGTACTTC
CASSVTPGGQETQYF
>13|many|TRBV6-1|TRBJ2-4|TRBD2
TGTGCCAGTACTAGCGGTGCCAAAAACATTCAGTACTTC
CASTSGAKNIQYF
>11|.|TRBV6-5|TRBJ2-3|.
TGTGCCAGCCGCTTTGAGGATACGCAGTATTTT
CASRFEDTQYF
>14|many|TRBV20-1|TRBJ1-2|.
TGCAGTGCTAGACGGGACGATGCTAACTATGGCTACACCTTC
CSARRDDANYGYTF
>10|few|TRBV20-1|TRBJ2-1|.
TGCAGTGTTACCTCCTATGAGCAGTTCTTC
CSVTSYEQFF
>15|.|TRBV4-1|TRBJ1-2|.
TGCGCCAGCAGCCAAGATATTTCACTTAACTATGGCTACACCTTC
CASSQDISLNYGYTF
>14|few|TRBV29-1|TRBJ1-2|TRBD1
TGCAGCGTTGGCCGAGCAGGGGGCGCGGACGGCTACACCTTC
CSVGRAGGADGYTF
>15|few|TRBV5-1|TRBJ2-5|TRBD1
TGCGCCAGCAGTCTAAGGACAGGGGGCGAGGAGACCCAGTACTTC
CASSLRTGGEETQYF
>16|.|TRBV6-1|TRBJ2-1|TRBD1
TGTGCCAGCAGCCACACAATAGACAGGGCAGTTAGTGAGCAGTTCTTC
CASSHTIDRAVSEQFF
>14|few|TRBV9|TRBJ1-1|.
TGTGCCAGCAGCGTAGATGGCAGAACCACTGAAGCTTTCTTT
CASSVDGRTTEAFF